This TCR beta chain was documented in a study of blood T cells in healthy people across ages. Study-wide points: In older individuals, TCR beta diversity per million T cells was lower, falling roughly linearly with age.

Peripheral blood was drawn, around 9.3 milliliters per donor. At least 6 million PBMCs were isolated per sample. For this clonotype: Its target is not known. One end of the junction varies from germline; a read error may be responsible.

Combining a sample-barcoded 5' primer with a J-beta primer mix, a second PCR ran for roughly 6 to 12 cycles. Each cDNA molecule was tagged by a template-switch adaptor that had 12 random nucleotides. TCRdb reprocessed the 5' RACE reads with MiXCR, giving one entry per CDR3 protein. The data show 1,800,000 or so distinct CDR3 sequences, with about two fifths seen just once and under 25% held by the top ten. The CDR3 covers 15 residues. CDR1 MNHNY and CDR2 SVGAGI come from the germline V gene (reference sequence). The rearrangement joins TRBV6-6 to TRBJ1-5, with D possibly TRBD1 on 6 matching bases. The sequenced sample was blood. This clonotype originated in a human donor in good health. The CDR3 DNA reads as TGTGCCTGCAGTTATACCCGACAGGTCAATCAGCCCCAGCATTTT. Translating it yields CACSYTRQVNQPQHF.